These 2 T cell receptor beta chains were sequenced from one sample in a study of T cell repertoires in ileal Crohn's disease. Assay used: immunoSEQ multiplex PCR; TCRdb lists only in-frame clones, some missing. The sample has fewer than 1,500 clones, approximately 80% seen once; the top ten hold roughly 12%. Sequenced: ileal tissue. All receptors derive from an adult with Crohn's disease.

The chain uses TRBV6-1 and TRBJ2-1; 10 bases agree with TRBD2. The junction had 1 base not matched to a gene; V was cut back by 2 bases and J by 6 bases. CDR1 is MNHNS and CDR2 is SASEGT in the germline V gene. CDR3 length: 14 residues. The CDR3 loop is CASSESGRVNEQFF. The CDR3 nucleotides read TGTGCCAGCAGTGAAAGCGGGAGGGTCAATGAGCAGTTCTTC.

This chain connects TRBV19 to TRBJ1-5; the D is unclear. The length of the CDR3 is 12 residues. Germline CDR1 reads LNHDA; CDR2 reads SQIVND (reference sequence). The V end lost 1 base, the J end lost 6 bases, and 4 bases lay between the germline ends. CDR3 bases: TGTGCCAGTAGTATAGCTTTTCAGCCCCAGCATTTT. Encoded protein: CASSIAFQPQHF.